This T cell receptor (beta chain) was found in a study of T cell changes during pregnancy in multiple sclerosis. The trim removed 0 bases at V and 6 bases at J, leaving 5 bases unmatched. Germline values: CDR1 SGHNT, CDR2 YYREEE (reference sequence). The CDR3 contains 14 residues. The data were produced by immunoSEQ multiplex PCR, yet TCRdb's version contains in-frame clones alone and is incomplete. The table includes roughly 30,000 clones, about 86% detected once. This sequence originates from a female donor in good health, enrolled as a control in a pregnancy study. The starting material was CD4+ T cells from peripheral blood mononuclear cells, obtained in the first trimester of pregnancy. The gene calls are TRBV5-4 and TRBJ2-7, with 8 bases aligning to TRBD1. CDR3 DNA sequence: TGTGCCAGCAGCTTGGACAGGGGGGCTTTCGAGCAGTACTTC. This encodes CASSLDRGAFEQYF. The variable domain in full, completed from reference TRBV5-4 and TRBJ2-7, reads ETGVTQSPTHLIKTRGQQVTLRCSSQSGHNTVSWYQQALGQGPQFIFQYYREEENGRGNFPPRFSGLQFPNYSSELNVNALELDDSALYLCASSLDRGAFEQYFGPGTRLTVT.